A selection of T cell receptor beta chains follows, all from one sample in a study of identical twins. TCRdb re-derived calls from the 5' RACE reads in MiXCR, one entry per CDR3 protein. The sample lists 500,000 to 600,000 distinct CDR3 sequences, about 20% seen once, with about 0.91% in the top ten. These data also formed part of another study, on T cells expressing NK-cell markers.

Sequencing was performed on CD4+ T cells sorted from blood. The receptors come from a woman between 18 and 29 years old in good health. Both conserved end residues are part of each CDR3. Each record gives: CDR3 protein, CDR3 DNA, J gene, V gene, D gene, clone size. The D gene is left open where the match is weak. Not every row has a clone size; where given, it reads once, few, many or a size class.

CDR3aa: CASSLVSAGEAFF
CDR3nt: TGTGCCAGCAGCTTAGTGTCGGCAGGTGAAGCTTTCTTT
j_gene: TRBJ1-1
v_gene: TRBV11-1
d_gene: NA
abundance: few

CDR3aa: CASSLAGVAKNIQYF
CDR3nt: TGTGCCAGCAGTTTAGCGGGAGTGGCCAAAAACATTCAGTACTTC
j_gene: TRBJ2-4
v_gene: TRBV12-3/TRBV12-4
d_gene: NA
abundance: NA

CDR3aa: CSAQRERHEQYF
CDR3nt: TGCAGTGCCCAGCGGGAGAGGCACGAGCAGTACTTC
j_gene: TRBJ2-7
v_gene: TRBV20-1
d_gene: TRBD2
abundance: NA

CDR3aa: CASHPRTGEGYTF
CDR3nt: TGCGCCAGCCACCCCCGTACAGGGGAGGGCTACACCTTC
j_gene: TRBJ1-2
v_gene: TRBV5-1
d_gene: TRBD1
abundance: NA

CDR3aa: CASSFHASNNRGRGNEQYF
CDR3nt: TGTGCCAGCAGTTTTCATGCTAGCAATAATCGTGGCAGGGGGAACGAGCAGTACTTC
j_gene: TRBJ2-7
v_gene: TRBV27
d_gene: TRBD1
abundance: NA

CDR3aa: CSVVRTSDPTDTQYF
CDR3nt: TGCAGCGTTGTTAGGACTAGTGACCCCACAGATACGCAGTATTTT
j_gene: TRBJ2-3
v_gene: TRBV29-1
d_gene: TRBD2
abundance: NA

CDR3aa: CASSVAGWPDTQYF
CDR3nt: TGTGCCAGCAGTGTAGCGGGGTGGCCAGATACGCAGTATTTT
j_gene: TRBJ2-3
v_gene: TRBV12-3/TRBV12-4
d_gene: TRBD2
abundance: NA

CDR3aa: CATRSVGGARKSSTDTQYF
CDR3nt: TGTGCCACCAGATCAGTAGGAGGGGCCCGAAAAAGTAGCACAGATACGCAGTATTTT
j_gene: TRBJ2-3
v_gene: TRBV15
d_gene: NA
abundance: few

CDR3aa: CASRQTGASGPYEQYF
CDR3nt: TGTGCCAGCAGGCAGACTGGGGCTAGCGGCCCCTACGAGCAGTACTTC
j_gene: TRBJ2-7
v_gene: TRBV13
d_gene: TRBD2
abundance: NA

CDR3aa: CASSLQNTEAFF
CDR3nt: TGTGCCAGCAGCTTACAGAACACTGAAGCTTTCTTT
j_gene: TRBJ1-1
v_gene: TRBV5-1
d_gene: NA
abundance: many

CDR3aa: CASSFTISSYEQYF
CDR3nt: TGTGCCAGCAGTTTTACCATTAGCTCCTACGAGCAGTACTTC
j_gene: TRBJ2-7
v_gene: TRBV7-2
d_gene: NA
abundance: NA

CDR3aa: CASSLAWRATSYEQYF
CDR3nt: TGTGCCAGCAGCTTAGCGTGGCGCGCTACATCCTACGAGCAGTACTTC
j_gene: TRBJ2-7
v_gene: TRBV7-2
d_gene: NA
abundance: NA

CDR3aa: CASRTGEWGNSPLHF
CDR3nt: TGTGCCAGCAGAACAGGGGAATGGGGCAATTCACCCCTCCACTTT
j_gene: TRBJ1-6
v_gene: TRBV12-3/TRBV12-4
d_gene: TRBD1
abundance: few

CDR3aa: CASSPRGADTDTQYF
CDR3nt: TGTGCCAGCAGCCCCCGGGGAGCGGACACAGATACGCAGTATTTT
j_gene: TRBJ2-3
v_gene: TRBV12-3/TRBV12-4
d_gene: NA
abundance: NA

CDR3aa: CASSLLAETNTDTQYF
CDR3nt: TGTGCCAGCAGTTTACTAGCTGAAACAAACACAGATACGCAGTATTTT
j_gene: TRBJ2-3
v_gene: TRBV12-3/TRBV12-4
d_gene: NA
abundance: NA

CDR3aa: CASSEASGWGDTQYF
CDR3nt: TGTGCCAGCTCTGAGGCTAGCGGATGGGGAGATACGCAGTATTTT
j_gene: TRBJ2-3
v_gene: TRBV6-2/TRBV6-3
d_gene: TRBD2
abundance: NA

CDR3aa: CAISSTTRGTEAFF
CDR3nt: TGTGCCATCAGCAGCACAACACGAGGCACTGAAGCTTTCTTT
j_gene: TRBJ1-1
v_gene: TRBV10-3
d_gene: NA
abundance: many

CDR3aa: CASSTSTGEQYF
CDR3nt: TGTGCCAGCAGCACCTCGACCGGGGAGCAGTACTTC
j_gene: TRBJ2-7
v_gene: TRBV9
d_gene: NA
abundance: few

CDR3aa: CASSAGTGYYGYTF
CDR3nt: TGTGCCAGCAGCGCCGGGACAGGGTACTATGGCTACACCTTC
j_gene: TRBJ1-2
v_gene: TRBV12-3/TRBV12-4
d_gene: TRBD1
abundance: many

CDR3aa: CSVGPRNNEQFF
CDR3nt: TGCAGTGTGGGACCCCGAAACAATGAGCAGTTCTTC
j_gene: TRBJ2-1
v_gene: TRBV20-1
d_gene: NA
abundance: NA

CDR3aa: CASSRGTSGFYEQYF
CDR3nt: TGTGCCAGCAGCAGGGGGACTAGCGGTTTCTACGAGCAGTACTTC
j_gene: TRBJ2-7
v_gene: TRBV6-2/TRBV6-3
d_gene: TRBD2
abundance: NA

CDR3aa: CAAGLQYNQPQHF
CDR3nt: TGTGCCGCAGGGTTGCAGTACAATCAGCCCCAGCATTTT
j_gene: TRBJ1-5
v_gene: TRBV15
d_gene: NA
abundance: few

CDR3aa: CSVYPPLLAGVETQYF
CDR3nt: TGCAGTGTTTACCCTCCTCTGCTAGCGGGGGTAGAGACCCAGTACTTC
j_gene: TRBJ2-5
v_gene: TRBV20-1
d_gene: TRBD2
abundance: NA

CDR3aa: CASSYPGGTQYF
CDR3nt: TGTGCCAGCAGTTACCCTGGGGGTACGCAGTATTTT
j_gene: TRBJ2-3
v_gene: TRBV6-5
d_gene: NA
abundance: NA

CDR3aa: CASSQVGRGKDEQYF
CDR3nt: TGCGCCAGCAGCCAAGTGGGCAGGGGAAAGGACGAGCAGTACTTC
j_gene: TRBJ2-7
v_gene: TRBV4-1
d_gene: NA
abundance: NA

CDR3aa: CASSYTGNSFF
CDR3nt: TGTGCCAGCAGCTATACCGGGAATTCTTTCTTT
j_gene: TRBJ1-1
v_gene: TRBV12-3/TRBV12-4
d_gene: NA
abundance: few

CDR3aa: CASSLGGRVNGEQFF
CDR3nt: TGCGCCAGCAGCTTGGGCGGCAGGGTGAACGGTGAGCAGTTCTTC
j_gene: TRBJ2-1
v_gene: TRBV5-1
d_gene: NA
abundance: NA

CDR3aa: CASSLGGSQNTEAFF
CDR3nt: TGTGCCAGCAGCTTAGGGGGCAGTCAAAACACTGAAGCTTTCTTT
j_gene: TRBJ1-1
v_gene: TRBV7-3
d_gene: NA
abundance: few

CDR3aa: CSASTRPANIQYF
CDR3nt: TGCAGTGCTTCGACCCGCCCAGCTAACATTCAGTACTTC
j_gene: TRBJ2-4
v_gene: TRBV20-1
d_gene: NA
abundance: many

CDR3aa: CASSLGPSGYNEQFF
CDR3nt: TGTGCCAGCAGCTTGGGGCCTAGCGGATACAATGAGCAGTTCTTC
j_gene: TRBJ2-1
v_gene: TRBV5-5
d_gene: TRBD2
abundance: NA

CDR3aa: CASSSREGGTQYF
CDR3nt: TGTGCCAGCTCGTCTCGGGAAGGCGGTACGCAGTATTTT
j_gene: TRBJ2-3
v_gene: TRBV11-3
d_gene: NA
abundance: NA

CDR3aa: CASSVGSGPYEQYF
CDR3nt: TGTGCCAGCAGCGTAGGCAGTGGCCCCTACGAGCAGTACTTC
j_gene: TRBJ2-7
v_gene: TRBV9
d_gene: NA
abundance: NA

CDR3aa: CASGRLAAQYF
CDR3nt: TGTGCTAGTGGTAGGCTAGCGGCGCAGTATTTT
j_gene: TRBJ2-3
v_gene: TRBV12-5
d_gene: TRBD2
abundance: NA

CDR3aa: CASSQTYTSTDTQYF
CDR3nt: TGTGCCAGCAGTCAGACATATACTAGCACAGATACGCAGTATTTT
j_gene: TRBJ2-3
v_gene: TRBV27
d_gene: NA
abundance: NA

CDR3aa: CSASGQNTEAFF
CDR3nt: TGCAGTGCTAGCGGACAGAACACTGAAGCTTTCTTT
j_gene: TRBJ1-1
v_gene: TRBV20-1
d_gene: NA
abundance: many

CDR3aa: CSTSGDTGELFF
CDR3nt: TGCAGCACTAGCGGGGACACCGGGGAGCTGTTTTTT
j_gene: TRBJ2-2
v_gene: TRBV20-1
d_gene: TRBD2
abundance: few

CDR3aa: CASSLRREQGTLAGANVLTF
CDR3nt: TGTGCCAGCAGCTTGAGAAGGGAACAGGGGACCCTTGCTGGGGCCAACGTCCTGACTTTC
j_gene: TRBJ2-6
v_gene: TRBV5-4
d_gene: TRBD1
abundance: few

CDR3aa: CASSRWDRAKGYTF
CDR3nt: TGTGCCAGCAGCCGTTGGGACAGGGCTAAAGGCTACACCTTC
j_gene: TRBJ1-2
v_gene: TRBV7-2
d_gene: TRBD1
abundance: NA

CDR3aa: CASTPRAVAGYTF
CDR3nt: TGTGCCAGCACCCCTCGGGCGGTGGCTGGCTACACCTTC
j_gene: TRBJ1-2
v_gene: TRBV12-3/TRBV12-4
d_gene: NA
abundance: few

CDR3aa: CASSPEPGSREYF
CDR3nt: TGTGCCAGCAGCCCCGAGCCTGGGTCTAGGGAGTACTTC
j_gene: TRBJ2-4
v_gene: TRBV7-2
d_gene: NA
abundance: NA

CDR3aa: CASSLGKDSPLHF
CDR3nt: TGCGCCAGCAGCTTGGGAAAGGATTCACCCCTCCACTTT
j_gene: TRBJ1-6
v_gene: TRBV5-1
d_gene: NA
abundance: many

CDR3aa: CASTATGRVYGYTF
CDR3nt: TGTGCCAGCACCGCGACAGGCCGCGTCTATGGCTACACCTTC
j_gene: TRBJ1-2
v_gene: TRBV12-3/TRBV12-4
d_gene: NA
abundance: few

CDR3aa: CASSESGQGSQPQHF
CDR3nt: TGTGCCAGCAGTGAATCGGGACAGGGTAGTCAGCCCCAGCATTTT
j_gene: TRBJ1-5
v_gene: TRBV6-1
d_gene: TRBD1
abundance: few

CDR3aa: CSVGFTGAETQYF
CDR3nt: TGCAGCGTTGGATTTACAGGGGCAGAGACCCAGTACTTC
j_gene: TRBJ2-5
v_gene: TRBV29-1
d_gene: TRBD1
abundance: few

CDR3aa: CASRVGQKAFF
CDR3nt: TGTGCCAGCAGGGTAGGACAGAAAGCTTTCTTT
j_gene: TRBJ1-1
v_gene: TRBV2
d_gene: NA
abundance: many

CDR3aa: CASSLAVGQFHEQFF
CDR3nt: TGTGCCAGCAGCTTAGCGGTCGGACAGTTCCATGAGCAGTTCTTC
j_gene: TRBJ2-1
v_gene: TRBV11-3
d_gene: NA
abundance: few

CDR3aa: CSARDIGYHSGNTIYF
CDR3nt: TGCAGTGCTAGAGATATCGGATACCACTCTGGAAACACCATATATTTT
j_gene: TRBJ1-3
v_gene: TRBV20-1
d_gene: NA
abundance: NA

CDR3aa: CASSQESVRIGELFF
CDR3nt: TGTGCCAGCAGCCAAGAGTCTGTTCGTATCGGGGAGCTGTTTTTT
j_gene: TRBJ2-2
v_gene: TRBV3-1
d_gene: NA
abundance: NA

CDR3aa: CASSKQGTDTQYF
CDR3nt: TGTGCCAGCTCTAAACAGGGGACAGATACGCAGTATTTT
j_gene: TRBJ2-3
v_gene: TRBV18
d_gene: TRBD1
abundance: few

CDR3aa: CAIGRTENTGELFF
CDR3nt: TGTGCCATCGGTAGGACAGAGAACACCGGGGAGCTGTTTTTT
j_gene: TRBJ2-2
v_gene: TRBV10-3
d_gene: NA
abundance: NA

CDR3aa: CASSVTGSGETQYF
CDR3nt: TGTGCCAGCAGCGTGACAGGATCGGGAGAGACCCAGTACTTC
j_gene: TRBJ2-5
v_gene: TRBV9
d_gene: NA
abundance: NA

CDR3aa: CASSGELGQDGVF
CDR3nt: TGTGCCAGCAGTGGGGAATTGGGACAGGACGGGGTCTTC
j_gene: TRBJ2-1
v_gene: TRBV6-4
d_gene: TRBD1
abundance: NA

CDR3aa: CASCLRRGSSTGELFF
CDR3nt: TGTGCCAGCTGCCTCCGTAGAGGGTCGAGCACCGGGGAGCTGTTTTTT
j_gene: TRBJ2-2
v_gene: TRBV11-2
d_gene: NA
abundance: NA

CDR3aa: CASSRAIASGANVLTF
CDR3nt: TGTGCCAGCAGCCGCGCTATTGCGTCTGGGGCCAACGTCCTGACTTTC
j_gene: TRBJ2-6
v_gene: TRBV3-1
d_gene: NA
abundance: few

CDR3aa: CASSVGAGTDTQYF
CDR3nt: TGTGCCAGCAGCGTAGGGGCAGGCACAGATACGCAGTATTTT
j_gene: TRBJ2-3
v_gene: TRBV7-9
d_gene: NA
abundance: few